This section outlines one T cell receptor (beta chain) sequence together with its context. The source of the sample is a study of blood T cell repertoires in COVID-19. Background on the study: Whether acute or convalescent, the COVID-19 samples came from the United States, Italy and Spain.

Grouping used clinical history reported by participants in a survey and questionnaire. In the original processing: Reference gene primers were amplified, and this amplification served to estimate nucleated cell counts. TCRdb's table, derived via immunoSEQ multiplex PCR, lists solely in-frame clones and lacks some. The V and J calls and clone size are taken from that table; D and trimming were inferred from the DNA. The table lists 200,000 to 250,000 clones, roughly 87% of them singletons. J lost 2 bases, V lost 1 base, and 9 bases had no gene match. CDR3 length: 17 amino acids. The germline CDR1 and CDR2 sequences are SGHDN and FVKESK.

The sample consisted of PBMCs or T cells enriched from blood (not recorded which). The clonotype originates from a man aged 30-40 years who had recovered from COVID-19. The chain joins TRBV14 to TRBJ2-5, with 8 bases identical to TRBD2. CDR3 sequence (DNA): TGTGCCAGCAGCCAAGCGGCGCTAGCGGGCCTTCAAGAGACCCAGTACTTC. Translation: CASSQAALAGLQETQYF.